The 2 T cell receptor beta chains below come from one sample, sequenced in a study of blood T cells in healthy people across ages. Sample-barcoded 5' priming and a J-beta primer mix drove a second PCR of roughly 6 to 12 cycles. From the 5' RACE reads, TCRdb called clonotypes with MiXCR, one entry per CDR3 protein. In the table there are around 1.5 million distinct CDR3 sequences, 40% to 50% of which are singletons. The sequenced sample was blood. The receptors were sampled from a woman aged 18-29 years in good health.

V usage is TRBV9 and J usage is TRBJ1-6, with 7 positions matching TRBD1. Germline CDR1 SGDLS, CDR2 YYNGEE. After removal of 2 bases from V and 8 bases from J, the junction contained 7 bases not matched to a gene. The CDR3 consists of 15 residues. The CDR3 region is CASSVDRVGDSPLHF. CDR3 sequence (DNA): TGTGCCAGCAGCGTCGACAGGGTGGGCGATTCACCCCTCCACTTT.

This rearrangement joins TRBV3-1 to TRBJ2-3; 9 bases align to TRBD2. The V and J ends lost 3 bases and 4 bases, in that order; junction bases with no gene match: 8. Per the germline V gene, CDR1 is LGHDT and CDR2 is YNNKEL (reference sequence). The CDR3 runs to 16 residues. As DNA, the CDR3 is TGTGCCAGCAGCCAGATAACTAGCGGGTTCGCAGATACGCAGTATTTT. Protein sequence: CASSQITSGFADTQYF.